Listed below are T cell receptor beta chains from one sample, sequenced in a study of radiation and T cells in renal cell carcinoma. Some clones are missing from TCRdb's copy, which holds only in-frame ones; the method was immunoSEQ multiplex PCR. Altogether approximately 140,000 clones are present, roughly 90% being singletons, with the ten largest covering 4.1%. Source: blood, taken from a patient whose treatment included radiotherapy and nephrectomy. The receptor set was obtained from a woman aged 70-85 years with renal cell carcinoma. Both conserved end residues are part of each CDR3. The order of the fields is V gene, clone size, J gene, D gene, CDR3 length, CDR3 DNA, CDR3 protein. D genes are given only for firm matches. Clone size is not always given. Where it is, it says once, few, many or a class for expanded clones.

>TRBV6-1|-|TRBJ2-2|TRBD1|15
TGTGCCAGCATTCCCGACAGGGTTAACACCGGGGAGCTGTTTTTT
CASIPDRVNTGELFF
>TRBV5-4|-|TRBJ2-1|-|14
TGTGCCAGCAGCTTGGGTCAGGGGCGGAATGAGCAGTTCTTC
CASSLGQGRNEQFF
>TRBV6-6|-|TRBJ1-2|-|12
TGTGCCAGCAGCGACAGGAGCTATGGCTACACCTTC
CASSDRSYGYTF
>TRBV9|-|TRBJ2-2|-|12
TGTGCCAGCAGCGACTATACCGGGGAGCTGTTTTTT
CASSDYTGELFF
>TRBV6-4|-|TRBJ2-7|TRBD1|15
TGTGCCAGCAGTTCGGTAAGGGGGCGGTTCAACGAGCAGTACTTC
CASSSVRGRFNEQYF
>TRBV1|-|TRBJ1-5|-|12
TGCACCAGCAGCCAAGCCCCCTTGCTCCAGCATTTT
CTSSQAPLLQHF
>TRBV6-1|-|TRBJ1-5|-|14
TGTGCCAGCAGGGTAGGGAATAGCAATCAGCCCCAGCATTTT
CASRVGNSNQPQHF
>TRBV9|-|TRBJ1-2|-|15
TGTGCCAGCAGCGTAGATAACAGCCCAAACTATGGCTACACCTTC
CASSVDNSPNYGYTF
>TRBV30|few|TRBJ2-7|TRBD1|14
TGTGCCTGGAGTGTAGGCAGGGGGCAACACGAGCAGTACTTC
CAWSVGRGQHEQYF
>TRBV29-1|-|TRBJ2-3|-|13
TGCAGCGTTGGAATCGTTTTTGGCGATACGCAGTATTTT
CSVGIVFGDTQYF
>TRBV6-5|-|TRBJ1-2|-|15
TGTGCCAGCAGCCCCCTTCTCGGCAGCTTCTATGGCTACACCTTC
CASSPLLGSFYGYTF
>TRBV29-1|-|TRBJ2-3|-|13
TGCAGCGTTGGCGGCGGGTCCACAGATACGCAGTATTTT
CSVGGGSTDTQYF
>TRBV25-1|few|TRBJ1-1|-|15
TGTGCCAGCAGTGACCCCCAGAAGGGGAACACTGAAGCTTTCTTT
CASSDPQKGNTEAFF
>TRBV27|once|TRBJ1-5|TRBD1|18
TGTGCCAGCAGTTTTAGAAGGGACAGGGGGCTGGCCCATCAGCCCCAGCATTTT
CASSFRRDRGLAHQPQHF
>TRBV27|-|TRBJ1-2|-|15
TGTGCCAGCAGTTTATCACGGACAGCTAACTATGGCTACACCTTC
CASSLSRTANYGYTF
>TRBV18|-|TRBJ2-3|-|15
TGTGCCAGCTCACCAACGTCTCGGGGGGCTGATTCGCAGTATTTT
CASSPTSRGADSQYF
>TRBV9|-|TRBJ1-1|TRBD1|15
TGTGCCAGCAGCGTAGTAGGGACAGGGGGTTTTGAAGCTTTCTTT
CASSVVGTGGFEAFF
>TRBV9|-|TRBJ1-1|-|15
TGTGCCAGCAGCCTACCCAAGAGGGATGTCACTGAAGCTTTCTTT
CASSLPKRDVTEAFF
>TRBV7-2|-|TRBJ1-6|TRBD1|16
TGTGCCAGCAGCTTTAATTGGGACAGACTTACTTCACCCCTCCACTTT
CASSFNWDRLTSPLHF
>TRBV7-8|-|TRBJ2-7|TRBD2|15
TGTGCCAGCAGCTTAGGAGGTAGCGGGGGTTTAGAGCAGTACTTC
CASSLGGSGGLEQYF
>TRBV18|-|TRBJ1-2|-|14
TGTGCCAGCTCACCACGGGAACGCGTTTATGGCTACACCTTC
CASSPRERVYGYTF
>TRBV27|-|TRBJ1-2|-|14
TGTGCCAGCAGTACCACCCCCCCGGGTGGTGGCTACACCTTC
CASSTTPPGGGYTF
>TRBV30|-|TRBJ1-1|-|12
TGTGCCTGGACAGGGCAGAACACTGAAGCTTTCTTT
CAWTGQNTEAFF
>TRBV30|few|TRBJ1-1|-|14
TGTGCCTGGACATCCCGGGGGGGGAGGACTGAAGCTTTCTTT
CAWTSRGGRTEAFF
>TRBV9|once|TRBJ1-1|TRBD1|13
TGTGCCAGCAGCGTACAGGGGGCCGGAGAAGCTTTCTTT
CASSVQGAGEAFF
>TRBV5-1|-|TRBJ1-1|-|13
TGCGCCAGCAGCGCGGGGGCGAACACTGAAGCTTTCTTT
CASSAGANTEAFF
>TRBV5-1|-|TRBJ1-3|TRBD1|14
TGCGCCAGCAGCCAGACAGGGTCTGGAAACACCATATATTTT
CASSQTGSGNTIYF
>TRBV6-8|-|TRBJ1-2|-|15
TGTGCCAGCAGTTACCCCCGGTCGCCCAGCTATGGCTACACCTTC
CASSYPRSPSYGYTF
>TRBV27|once|TRBJ1-2|-|13
TGTGCCAGCAGTTTATCAGGGACGTATGGCTACACCTTC
CASSLSGTYGYTF
>TRBV5-4|-|TRBJ1-2|TRBD1|13
TGTGCCAGCATCATACAGGGGAACTATGGCTACACCTTC
CASIIQGNYGYTF
>TRBV29-1|-|TRBJ2-3|-|11
TGCAGCGTTGAATCCGGAGATACGCAGTATTTT
CSVESGDTQYF